Shown below are 22 T cell receptor beta chains from a single sample sequenced in a study of blood T cell repertoires in COVID-19. TCRdb's copy holds only in-frame clones and misses some; the assay was immunoSEQ multiplex PCR. The data show about 160,000 clones, roughly nine tenths seen once. Material: peripheral blood. The receptors originated from a man between 18 and 35 years old with COVID-19, enrolled during active disease.

This chain's CDR3 is CASSVAGEQPQHF. CDR3 in DNA: TGTGCCAGCAGTGTGGCAGGGGAACAGCCCCAGCATTTT. V usage is TRBV25-1 and J usage is TRBJ1-5; tentative D call: TRBD1 (6 bases). CDR1 is MGHDK, CDR2 SYGVNS, per germline. The V end lost 4 bases, the J end lost 7 bases, and 11 bases lay between the germline ends. The CDR3 contains 13 residues. The variable domain in full, with the rest retrieved from reference TRBV25-1 and TRBJ1-5, is EADIYQTPRYLVIGTGKKITLECSQTMGHDKMYWYQQDPGMELHLIHYSYGVNSTEKGDLSSESTVSRIRTEHFPLTLESARPSHTSQYLCASSVAGEQPQHFGDGTRLSIL.

Only one count was recorded for this clone. The rearrangement joins TRBV13 to TRBJ2-7; D is unresolved. Trimming left V 5 bases short and J 0 bases short, with 5 bases between. Per germline, CDR1 PRHDT and CDR2 FYEKMQ (reference sequence). This CDR3 comprises 12 residues. DNA for the CDR3: TGTGCCAGCAGCCGCGACTCCTACGAGCAGTACTTC. Its protein product is CASSRDSYEQYF.

The V gene is TRBV3-1 (or the pseudogene TRBV3-2), the J gene TRBJ1-1; 7 bases line up with TRBD1. CDR1 LGHDT and CDR2 YNNKEL come from the germline V gene (reference sequence). CDR3 length equals 16 residues. The trim removed 4 bases at V and 0 bases at J, leaving 8 bases unmatched. This chain's CDR3 is CASSLVAGGMNTEAFF. In DNA form, the CDR3 reads TGTGCCAGCAGCCTGGTGGCAGGGGGTATGAACACTGAAGCTTTCTTT.

This sequence joins TRBV19 and TRBJ2-1, with 10 bases aligning to TRBD2. Trimming took 6 bases from V and 4 from J; bases not matched to a gene: 6. The germline CDR1 and CDR2 sequences are LNHDA and SQIVND (reference sequence). The CDR3 consists of 15 residues. CDR3 sequence (DNA): TGTGCCAGTAGCCCTACTAGCGGGACATACAATGAGCAGTTCTTC. As protein: CASSPTSGTYNEQFF.

Remarks on this clone: The junction departs from the called germline gene at one end, perhaps through a read error. The chain is built from TRBV5-5 and TRBJ2-2, with TRBD2 as a possible D gene (5 bases). Germline V gene sequence: CDR1 SGHKS, CDR2 YYEKEE (reference sequence). This CDR3 is 15 amino acids long. The CDR3: CASSLVAVNTGELFF. CDR3 DNA: TGTGCCAGCAGCTTGGTCGCGGTGAACACCGGGGAACTGTTTTTT.

The V and J genes are TRBV7-9 and TRBJ1-2, with 7 nucleotides matching TRBD1. Germline V gene lookup returns CDR1 SEHNR and CDR2 FQNEAQ (reference sequence). This CDR3 region has 16 residues. The trim removed 2 bases at V and 4 bases at J, leaving 10 bases unmatched. The CDR3: CASSLTSGGATYGYTF. The CDR3 bases are TGTGCCAGCAGCTTAACGTCAGGGGGAGCCACCTATGGCTACACCTTC.

Turning to this clone: A read error may produce the germline difference seen at one junction end. The V gene is TRBV11-1, the J gene TRBJ1-4; D perhaps matches TRBD1 (6 bases). The V gene's germline CDR1 is SGHAT and CDR2 FQDESV (reference sequence). The CDR3 extends over 11 amino acids. The CDR3 protein is CASSLGQELLF. In nucleotides, the CDR3 is TGTGCCAGCAGCTTAGGACAGGAACTGCTTTTT.

A note on this clone: One end of the junction varies from germline; a read error may be responsible. This sequence joins TRBV28 and TRBJ1-4; 8 bases are shared with TRBD1. The CDR3 is made up of 14 amino acids. The germline V gene has CDR1 MDHEN and CDR2 SYDVKM. This chain's CDR3 is CASRVRGLFEKLLF. In DNA, the CDR3 is TGTGCCAGCAGGGTCAGGGGGCTCTTTGAAAAACTGCTTTTT.

J is TRBJ2-7 and V is TRBV9, with a tentative D call TRBD2 (6 bases). Germline CDR1 reads SGDLS; CDR2 reads YYNGEE. The CDR3 totals 14 residues. Trimming took off 4 bases at V and 4 bases at J, with 15 bases between the two ends. The CDR3 nucleotides are TGTGCCAGCAGCCCTAGTGGGAGGACGTACGAGCAGTACTTC. This translates into CASSPSGRTYEQYF.

This chain links TRBV24-1 with TRBJ2-2; maybe TRBD1 (5 bases). The CDR3 loop spans 16 amino acids. The germline V and J ends were trimmed by 1 base and 2 bases, with 10 bases remaining between them. Germline V gives CDR1 KGHDR, CDR2 SFDVKD. CDR3 residues: CATSDFRQGNTGELFF. The CDR3 DNA is TGTGCCACCAGTGATTTTAGGCAGGGTAACACCGGGGAGCTGTTTTTT.

This clone occurred once. J is TRBJ2-5 and V is TRBV6-5; TRBD2 matches at 9 bases. The CDR3 runs 15 residues. Germline V lookup: CDR1 MNHEY, CDR2 SVGAGI. The V segment lost 0 bases and the J segment 5 bases; nucleotides outside the gene matches: 4. CDR3 nucleotides: TGTGCCAGCAGTTACTCGCGGGAGGGTGGCGAGACCCAGTACTTC. Its protein is CASSYSREGGETQYF.

J is TRBJ1-5 and V is TRBV18; maybe TRBD1 (6 bases). Trimming shortened V by 5 bases and J by 6 bases, and 14 bases separated the two germline ends. This CDR3 comprises 14 residues. CDR1 is KGHSH and CDR2 is LQKENI in the germline V gene. The CDR3 sequence is CASSGTGSAQPQHF. The CDR3 DNA reads as TGTGCCAGCTCAGGAACAGGGTCTGCTCAGCCCCAGCATTTT.

CDR3 coding DNA: TGTGCCAGCAGCCTGAAGACAGGGGAGGCCAAGGGTACGCAGTATTTT. This encodes CASSLKTGEAKGTQYF. The rearrangement links TRBV5-6 to TRBJ2-3, with TRBD1 matching over 8 bases. V was clipped by 4 bases and J by 8 bases; unmatched bases: 15. This CDR3 comprises 16 residues. Germline loops: CDR1 SGHDT, CDR2 YYEEEE.

The V gene is TRBV28, the J gene TRBJ2-2; no reliable D call. The V end lost 5 bases, the J end lost 6 bases, and 16 bases lay between the germline ends. CDR1 and CDR2 from the germline V gene are MDHEN and SYDVKM. This CDR3 has 15 amino acids. The CDR3 DNA reads TGTGCCAGCAGTCCCGACCGGATGGGCGCCGGGGAGCTGTTTTTT. Translated: CASSPDRMGAGELFF.

The gene calls are TRBV14 and TRBJ1-2, with D hard to call. The length of the CDR3 is 17 residues. V shed 4 bases and J shed 3 bases, with 21 bases lying between them. Germline CDR1 reads SGHDN; CDR2 reads FVKESK. CDR3 sequence: CASSRLPPGLGHYGYTF. The CDR3 DNA follows: TGTGCCAGCAGCCGACTTCCCCCGGGGTTAGGCCACTATGGCTACACCTTC.

This chain uses TRBV7-2 with TRBJ2-3; TRBD2 agrees at 7 bases. Germline lookup yields CDR1 SGHTA and CDR2 FQGNSA. J was trimmed by 8 bases and V by 7 bases; bases with no gene match: 15. This CDR3 is built from 15 residues. CDR3 nucleotides: TGTGCCAGCACCCAGGGAGGGGCCCAGGCCGGTACGCAGTATTTT. Amino acids: CASTQGGAQAGTQYF.

J is TRBJ2-7 and V is TRBV11-2; TRBD1 aligns across 7 bases. The junction had 11 bases not matched to a gene; V was cut back by 1 base and J by 5 bases. The CDR3 runs to 16 residues. The V gene's germline CDR1 is SGHAT and CDR2 FQNNGV. The CDR3: CASSLGSHRGLDEQYF. The DNA of the CDR3 is TGTGCCAGCAGCTTAGGATCACACAGGGGTTTGGACGAGCAGTACTTC. Supplemented by reference TRBV11-2 and TRBJ2-7, the full variable domain reads EAGVAQSPRYKIIEKRQSVAFWCNPISGHATLYWYQQILGQGPKLLIQFQNNGVVDDSQLPKDRFSAERLKGVDSTLKIQPAKLEDSAVYLCASSLGSHRGLDEQYFGPGTRLTVT.

This chain uses TRBV5-6 with TRBJ2-7; 7 positions agree with TRBD2. The CDR3 consists of 15 residues. Trimming at V came to 4 bases and at J to 2 bases, leaving 9 bases not matched to a gene. Germline CDR1 reads SGHDT; CDR2 reads YYEEEE. The CDR3 is CASSTEAGLTYEQYF. CDR3 sequence (DNA): TGTGCCAGCAGCACCGAAGCGGGACTAACCTACGAGCAGTACTTC.

The genes are TRBV4-3 and TRBJ2-1; 7 bases map to TRBD1. The germline CDR1 and CDR2 sequences are LGHNA and YSLEER. The ends lost 5 bases at V and 8 bases at J; junction bases unmatched: 6. CDR3 length: 13 amino acids. CDR3 protein: CASSFNRGDEQFF. The CDR3 nucleotides are TGCGCCAGCAGCTTTAACAGGGGCGATGAGCAGTTCTTC.

The chain employs TRBV6-1 and TRBJ2-6, with D possibly being TRBD1 (6 bases). This CDR3 has 16 residues. The ends were cut back, 0 bases at V and 2 bases at J, with 8 bases in the middle. CDR1 MNHNS and CDR2 SASEGT come from the germline V gene. The CDR3 protein is CASSEARGAGANVLTF. The CDR3 nucleotides read TGTGCCAGCAGTGAAGCCAGGGGAGCTGGGGCCAACGTCCTGACTTTC.

The rearrangement links TRBV3-1 (or the pseudogene TRBV3-2) to TRBJ2-7; 7 nucleotides line up with TRBD1. V shed 3 bases, J shed 3 bases, and the junction held 5 bases outside the gene matches. CDR1 and CDR2 (germline): LGHDT, YNNKEL (reference sequence). The CDR3 extends over 14 amino acids. CDR3 sequence (DNA): TGTGCCAGCAGCCATAGACAGGGAGTCTACGAGCAGTACTTC. The encoded protein is CASSHRQGVYEQYF.

V and J are TRBV19 and TRBJ1-5; D gene unclear. Germline assignment: CDR1 LNHDA and CDR2 SQIVND (reference sequence). V was shortened by 3 bases and J by 7 bases, with 13 bases between the two germline ends. CDR3 length: 14 residues. The DNA for the CDR3 is TGTGCCAGTAGTATGGCCCAATCTTGGCAGCCCCAGCATTTT. Amino acids: CASSMAQSWQPQHF.